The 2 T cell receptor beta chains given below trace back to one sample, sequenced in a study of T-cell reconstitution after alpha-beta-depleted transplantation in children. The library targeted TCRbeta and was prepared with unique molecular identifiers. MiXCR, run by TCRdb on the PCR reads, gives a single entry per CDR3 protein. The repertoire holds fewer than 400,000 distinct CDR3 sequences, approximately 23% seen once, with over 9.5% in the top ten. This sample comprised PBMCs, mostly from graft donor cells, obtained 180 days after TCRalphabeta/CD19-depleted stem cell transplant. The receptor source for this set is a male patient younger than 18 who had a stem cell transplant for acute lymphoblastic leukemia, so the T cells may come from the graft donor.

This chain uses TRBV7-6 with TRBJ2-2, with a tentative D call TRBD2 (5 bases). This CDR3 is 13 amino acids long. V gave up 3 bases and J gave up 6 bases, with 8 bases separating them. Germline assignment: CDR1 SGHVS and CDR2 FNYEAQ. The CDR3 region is CASSFGIPGELFF. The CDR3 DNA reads TGTGCCAGCAGCTTCGGGATACCCGGGGAGCTGTTTTTT.

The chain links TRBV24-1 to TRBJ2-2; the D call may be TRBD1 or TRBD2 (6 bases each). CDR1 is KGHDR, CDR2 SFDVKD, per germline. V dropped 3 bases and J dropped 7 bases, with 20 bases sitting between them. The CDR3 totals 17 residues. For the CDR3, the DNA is TGTGCCACCAGTGATCCCTTAAGGGGGGAGCGGAACGGGGAGCTGTTTTTT. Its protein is CATSDPLRGERNGELFF.